Listed below are T cell receptor beta chains from one sample, sequenced in a study of early T cells in non-severe SARS-CoV-2 infection. One entry per CDR3 protein, called by TCRdb with MiXCR from the 5' RACE reads. The profile shows 85,000 to 100,000 distinct CDR3 sequences, 11% of them singletons. The sequenced material came from whole blood. All receptors come from an adult who was a healthcare worker with PCR-confirmed SARS-CoV-2 infection or an uninfected control (not recorded which). CDR3s include the opening cysteine and the closing phenylalanine or tryptophan. Each record gives: D gene, clone size, V gene, J gene, CDR3 DNA, CDR3 protein. The D gene is left open where the match is weak. A row's size may be missing; if present it is once, few, many or a size class.

d_call: NA
clone_size: NA
v_call: TRBV20-1
j_call: TRBJ2-4
cdr3_nt: TGCAGTGCTTCGGGTTTCCTAGCCAAAAACATTCAGTACTTC
cdr3_aa: CSASGFLAKNIQYF

d_call: NA
clone_size: few
v_call: TRBV4-1
j_call: TRBJ2-6
cdr3_nt: TGCGCCAGCAGCCCTGGGCAGGGTCCCAGGTCTGGGGCCAACGTCCTGACTTTC
cdr3_aa: CASSPGQGPRSGANVLTF

d_call: NA
clone_size: NA
v_call: TRBV20-1
j_call: TRBJ1-2
cdr3_nt: TGCAGTGCTAGAGGGCACCGGGATGACTATGGCTACACCTTC
cdr3_aa: CSARGHRDDYGYTF

d_call: TRBD2
clone_size: many
v_call: TRBV4-1
j_call: TRBJ2-5
cdr3_nt: TGCGCCAGCAGCCAAGGGCCGACTAGCGGAGAGACCCAGTACTTC
cdr3_aa: CASSQGPTSGETQYF

d_call: TRBD1
clone_size: few
v_call: TRBV5-1
j_call: TRBJ2-5
cdr3_nt: TGCGCCAGCACACCTAGGGACAGCAACCAAGAGACCCAGTACTTC
cdr3_aa: CASTPRDSNQETQYF

d_call: TRBD2
clone_size: few
v_call: TRBV30
j_call: TRBJ2-1
cdr3_nt: TGTGCCTGGAGTGTATTGGCGGGAGGGCCAGATGAGCAGTTCTTC
cdr3_aa: CAWSVLAGGPDEQFF

d_call: NA
clone_size: many
v_call: TRBV20-1
j_call: TRBJ2-5
cdr3_nt: TGCAGTGCTAGCCGGGGAGAATTTACTGAGCCCCAGTACTTC
cdr3_aa: CSASRGEFTEPQYF

d_call: TRBD2
clone_size: many
v_call: TRBV9
j_call: TRBJ2-1
cdr3_nt: TGTGCCAGCAGCGTAGTCGGGACTAGGGTCTACAATGAGCAGTTCTTC
cdr3_aa: CASSVVGTRVYNEQFF

d_call: TRBD1
clone_size: many
v_call: TRBV28
j_call: TRBJ2-7
cdr3_nt: TGTGCCAGCAGTCCGGGACAGACCTACGAGCAGTACTTC
cdr3_aa: CASSPGQTYEQYF

d_call: TRBD2
clone_size: many
v_call: TRBV12-3/TRBV12-4
j_call: TRBJ2-5
cdr3_nt: TGTGCCAGCAGCCCTACCCGGACTAGCGGGAGGGGAGAGACCCAGTACTTC
cdr3_aa: CASSPTRTSGRGETQYF

d_call: NA
clone_size: many
v_call: TRBV5-1
j_call: TRBJ1-4
cdr3_nt: TGCGCCAGCAGCCCGGGACCGAATGAAAAACTGTTTTTT
cdr3_aa: CASSPGPNEKLFF

d_call: NA
clone_size: few
v_call: TRBV7-9
j_call: TRBJ1-1
cdr3_nt: TGTGCCAGCAGCTTCCAGAGGGCTGAAGCTTTCTTT
cdr3_aa: CASSFQRAEAFF

d_call: NA
clone_size: NA
v_call: TRBV4-2
j_call: TRBJ2-5
cdr3_nt: TGTGCCAGCAGCCAAGATAGGGGAGTAGGGCAAGAGACCCAGTACTTC
cdr3_aa: CASSQDRGVGQETQYF